Presented here are 23 T cell receptor beta chains from one specimen sequenced in a study of shared clonotypes between healthy human individuals. Naive CD8 cells, CD45RO-negative and positively selected for CCR7, excluded terminally differentiated effector memory CD45RA+ cells. TCRdb's copy holds only in-frame clones and misses some; the assay was immunoSEQ multiplex PCR. The table includes millions of clones, about 94% detected once. Sequenced material: naive CD8+ T cells sorted from blood. Receptors were obtained from a man in his late teens or twenties in good health.

The rearrangement uses TRBV19 and TRBJ2-5, with 9 positions matching TRBD2. V lost 4 bases and J lost 4; bases outside the gene matches: 7. The CDR3 runs to 15 residues. Germline V gene data show CDR1 as LNHDA and CDR2 as SQIVND (reference sequence). The CDR3 DNA follows: TGTGCCAGTAGTAGGTTAGCGGGAGAGGTAGAGACCCAGTACTTC. Its translation: CASSRLAGEVETQYF.

V is TRBV7-8 and J is TRBJ1-1; weak D call: TRBD1 (5 bases). Per germline, CDR1 SGHVS and CDR2 FQNEAQ. V was shortened by 3 bases and J by 4 bases, with 12 bases between the two germline ends. The CDR3 length is 14 residues. The CDR3 sequence is CASSFGGWVTEAFF. CDR3 bases: TGTGCCAGCAGCTTCGGGGGTTGGGTCACTGAAGCTTTCTTT.

The chain carries TRBV5-4 and TRBJ2-7; D is unresolved. The CDR3 has 14 residues. Germline V gene lookup returns CDR1 SGHNT and CDR2 YYREEE (reference sequence). Trimming removed 0 bases at V and 2 bases at J, with 9 bases between. Written as DNA, the CDR3 is TGTGCCAGCAGCTTGGACCCACCTCCCTACGAGCAGTACTTC. Translating it yields CASSLDPPPYEQYF.

This chain links TRBV19 with TRBJ1-1, with D unresolved. The CDR3 is made up of 13 amino acids. V lost 6 bases, J lost 0 bases, and 8 bases lay in between. From germline, CDR1 is LNHDA and CDR2 SQIVND (reference sequence). CDR3 loop: CASSRSLNTEAFF. The CDR3 DNA reads as TGTGCCAGTAGCAGGAGTTTGAACACTGAAGCTTTCTTT.

Here the CDR3 DNA reads TGTGCCAGCAGCGGGGGTGGACTAGCGTACTCCTACGAGCAGTACTTC. As protein: CASSGGGLAYSYEQYF. V usage is TRBV7-9 and J usage is TRBJ2-7; 9 bases agree with TRBD2. Germline trimming cut 5 bases from V and 0 bases from J; bases unmatched to any gene: 8. The germline V gene encodes CDR1 SEHNR and CDR2 FQNEAQ (reference sequence). CDR3 length: 16 residues.

In regard to this clone: This sample includes further DNA sequences coding for the same CDR3. The chain employs TRBV10-3 and TRBJ2-7; D remains ambiguous. The ends were cut back, 5 bases at V and 0 bases at J, with 8 bases in the middle. This CDR3 has 13 amino acids. Germline CDR1 is ENHRY and CDR2 is SYGVKD. CDR3 protein: CAISPDSSYEQYF. The CDR3 DNA reads as TGTGCCATCAGTCCCGATTCCTCCTACGAGCAGTACTTC.

This chain links TRBV2 with TRBJ2-1, with 13 positions matching TRBD2. The germline CDR1 and CDR2 sequences are SNHLY and FYNNEI. The trim removed 4 bases at V and 2 bases at J, leaving 8 bases unmatched. This CDR3 region has 18 residues. CDR3 sequence: CASSGTTSGRVTYNEQFF. CDR3 DNA sequence: TGTGCCAGCAGTGGAACTACTAGCGGGAGGGTAACCTACAATGAGCAGTTCTTC. Filled out from reference TRBV2 and TRBJ2-1, the complete variable domain reads EPEVTQTPSHQVTQMGQEVILRCVPISNHLYFYWYRQILGQKVEFLVSFYNNEISEKSEIFDDQFSVERPDGSNFTLKIRSTKLEDSAMYFCASSGTTSGRVTYNEQFFGPGTRLTVL.

The genes are TRBV6-1 and TRBJ2-2; D might be TRBD2 (7 bases). Germline CDR1 and CDR2: MNHNS and SASEGT. CDR3 length equals 15 residues. The V end lost 6 bases, the J end lost 3 bases, and 14 bases lay between the germline ends. Here the CDR3 reads CASRAGGPYTGELFF. The CDR3 nucleotides read TGTGCCAGCAGAGCCGGGGGGCCGTACACCGGGGAGCTGTTTTTT.

Comment on this clone: This sample includes further DNA sequences coding for the same CDR3. This chain links TRBV5-1 with TRBJ2-3; the D gene could be TRBD1 or TRBD2 (6 bases each). The CDR3 is 15 amino acids. V was shortened by 4 bases and J by 2 bases, with 14 bases between the two germline ends. Germline CDR1 is SGHRS and CDR2 is YFSETQ. This CDR3 is CASSLEGGYTDTQYF. The CDR3 DNA reads TGCGCCAGCAGCCTGGAGGGGGGCTACACAGATACGCAGTATTTT. Full variable domain (remainder filled in from reference TRBV5-1 and TRBJ2-3): KAGVTQTPRYLIKTRGQQVTLSCSPISGHRSVSWYQQTPGQGLQFLFEYFSETQRNKGNFPGRFSGRQFSNSRSEMNVSTLELGDSALYLCASSLEGGYTDTQYFGPGTRLTVL.

CDR3 residues: CAWIEQETQYF. CDR3 bases: TGTGCCTGGATTGAGCAAGAGACCCAGTACTTC. The V and J genes are TRBV30 and TRBJ2-5; D is unresolved. The length of the CDR3 is 11 residues. The V end was cut by 4 bases, the J end by 2 bases, with 5 bases between. CDR1 and CDR2 (germline): GTSNPN, SVGIG (reference sequence).

This rearrangement joins TRBV11-3 to TRBJ2-7, with 7 nucleotides matching TRBD1. The CDR3 sequence is 10 residues long. Germline assignment: CDR1 SGHNT and CDR2 YENEEA. V gave up 6 bases and J gave up 13 bases; unmatched junction bases: 6. CDR3 nucleotides: TGTGCCAGCAGATATAGGACAGGCTACGTC. It is translated as CASRYRTGYV.

This chain joins TRBV15 and TRBJ1-6; 8 bases line up with TRBD1. The CDR3 loop spans 13 amino acids. CDR1 and CDR2 from the germline V gene are LNHNV and YYDKDF (reference sequence). J gave up 12 bases and V 4 bases, and 5 bases lay outside the gene matches. Written as DNA, the CDR3 is TGTGCCACCAGCACTTCGGACAGGGAACCCCTCCACTTT. Residues: CATSTSDREPLHF.

This chain connects TRBV14 to TRBJ2-7, with TRBD2 matching 14 bases. The trim removed 4 bases at V and 2 bases at J, leaving 16 bases unmatched. The CDR3 is 20 residues long. Germline V gene data show CDR1 as SGHDN and CDR2 as FVKESK. The CDR3 DNA is TGTGCCAGCAGCCCCCCCGCCGGACTAGCGGGGGGTGATACCGCCTACGAGCAGTACTTC. It yields the protein CASSPPAGLAGGDTAYEQYF.

The chain combines TRBV10-2 with TRBJ2-5; 7 nucleotides match TRBD1. Trimming at V came to 5 bases and at J to 2 bases, leaving 2 bases not matched to a gene. The CDR3 has 13 residues. The germline V gene has CDR1 WSHSY and CDR2 SAAADI. CDR3 loop: CASSPGQQETQYF. CDR3 DNA: TGCGCCAGCAGTCCGGGACAGCAAGAGACCCAGTACTTC.

This chain links TRBV6-5 with TRBJ2-1; 7 nucleotides align to TRBD1. Germline CDR1 and CDR2: MNHEY and SVGAGI. Losses at the gene ends were 6 bases for V and 14 bases for J; bases not matched to a gene: 7. The CDR3 has 11 residues. CDR3 region: CASRTGAAEFF. As DNA, the CDR3 is TGTGCCAGCAGAACAGGGGCCGCGGAGTTCTTC.

The chain uses TRBV4-2 and TRBJ2-7; 11 bases align to TRBD2. The junction had 7 bases not matched to a gene; V was cut back by 0 bases and J by 6 bases. Looked up from germline, CDR1 is LGHNA and CDR2 is YNFKEQ. CDR3 length equals 16 residues. Here the CDR3 reads CASSQENGLAGLEQYF. In nucleotides, the CDR3 is TGTGCCAGCAGCCAAGAAAATGGACTAGCGGGCCTCGAGCAGTACTTC.

The chain is built from TRBV28 and TRBJ2-1; D ambiguous. The CDR3 length is 13 residues. The germline V gene encodes CDR1 MDHEN and CDR2 SYDVKM. Trimming shortened V by 4 bases and J by 5 bases, and 9 bases separated the two germline ends. In nucleotides, the CDR3 is TGTGCCAGCAGTTCCAACACGGACAATGAGCAGTTCTTC. This translates into CASSSNTDNEQFF.

The chain recombines TRBV5-6 with TRBJ2-1; TRBD1 is a possible D gene (5 bases). V gave up 2 bases and J gave up 3 bases, with 9 bases separating them. This CDR3 contains 14 residues. In germline, CDR1 is SGHDT, CDR2 YYEEEE. CDR3 protein: CASSFSDNYNEQFF. The CDR3 bases are TGTGCCAGCAGCTTTTCGGACAACTACAATGAGCAGTTCTTC.

This clone was detected only once. The limits of the CDR3 on the DNA are not certain, so only TCRdb's listed CDR3 is given. V and J are TRBV28 and TRBJ1-4. The CDR3 has 15 amino acids, counting both end residues. The V gene's germline CDR1 is MDHEN and CDR2 SYDVKM. CDR3: CASSTSEEPNEKLFF.

The rearrangement joins TRBV29-1 to TRBJ2-2; D ambiguous. This CDR3 has 16 residues. V was pared by 3 bases and J by 1 base, with 15 bases between. The V gene's germline CDR1 is SQVTM and CDR2 ANQGSEA. CDR3 bases: TGCAGCGTTGAGGCCCGACCAGGAGTGAACACCGGGGAGCTGTTTTTT. This translates into CSVEARPGVNTGELFF.

The CDR3 region is CASSATGTGGYEQYF. CDR3 DNA sequence: TGTGCCAGCAGTGCCACCGGGACAGGGGGCTACGAGCAGTACTTC. The V gene is TRBV28, the J gene TRBJ2-7; 11 bases agree with TRBD1. V was clipped by 5 bases and J by 3 bases; unmatched bases: 6. Germline loops: CDR1 MDHEN, CDR2 SYDVKM. The CDR3 has 15 residues.

V gene TRBV5-4 combines with J gene TRBJ2-7, with D possibly matching TRBD1 (5 bases). Germline V gene lookup returns CDR1 SGHNT and CDR2 YYREEE (reference sequence). The CDR3 runs to 17 residues. V was pared by 3 bases and J by 3 bases, with 22 bases between. The CDR3 here is CASSSISPKGPFYEQYF. CDR3 DNA: TGTGCCAGCAGCTCAATTTCCCCGAAGGGGCCCTTCTACGAGCAGTACTTC.

This chain uses TRBV10-3 with TRBJ1-1, with a tentative D call TRBD1 (5 bases). Germline V gene data show CDR1 as ENHRY and CDR2 as SYGVKD. V gave up 4 bases and J gave up 4 bases, with 10 bases separating them. The CDR3 extends over 13 amino acids. The CDR3 loop is CAISGLGGTEAFF. CDR3 DNA: TGTGCCATCAGTGGATTGGGGGGCACTGAAGCTTTCTTT.